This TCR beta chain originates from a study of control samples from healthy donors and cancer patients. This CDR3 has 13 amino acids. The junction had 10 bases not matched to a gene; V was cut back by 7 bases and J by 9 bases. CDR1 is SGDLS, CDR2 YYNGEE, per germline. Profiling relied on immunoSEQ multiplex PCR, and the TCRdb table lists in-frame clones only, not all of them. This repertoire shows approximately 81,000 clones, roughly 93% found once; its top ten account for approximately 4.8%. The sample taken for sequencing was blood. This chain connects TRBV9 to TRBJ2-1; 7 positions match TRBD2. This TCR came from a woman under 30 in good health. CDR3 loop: CASGGEPVGEQFF. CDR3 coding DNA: TGTGCCAGCGGGGGGGAACCCGTGGGTGAGCAGTTCTTC.